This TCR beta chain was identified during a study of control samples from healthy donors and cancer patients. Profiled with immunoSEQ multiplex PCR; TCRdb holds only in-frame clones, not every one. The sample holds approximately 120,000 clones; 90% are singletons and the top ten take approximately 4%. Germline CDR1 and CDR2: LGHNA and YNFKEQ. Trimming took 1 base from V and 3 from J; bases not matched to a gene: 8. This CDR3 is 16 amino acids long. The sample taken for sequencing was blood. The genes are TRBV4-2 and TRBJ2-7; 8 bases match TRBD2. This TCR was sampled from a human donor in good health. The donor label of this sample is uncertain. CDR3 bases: TGTGCCAGCAGCCAAGCCGGCCAGCGGGGGAGCTACGAGCAGTACTTC. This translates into CASSQAGQRGSYEQYF.